The present entry profiles one T cell receptor (beta chain) with its context. Its recognized antigen is unknown. No much larger clone exists at a distance of one base, and base qualities are not known. The cysteine opens and the phenylalanine closes a CDR3 of 15 amino acids. Kept here is only the CDR3 DNA, which spans 45 bases and is read in frame from base 1. CDR1 and CDR2, looked up from the germline V gene, are SGHTA and FQGTGA. V was cut back by 5 bases and J by 0 bases, leaving a gap of 11 bases between them. From each donor, a single peripheral blood sample of 100 to 150 mL on average was drawn into heparinised tubes. A BD FACSAria II was used to sort naive, central memory, regulatory and stem cell-like memory CD4+ T cells with a panel that included CD45RO, CCR7, CD25, CD127, CD95 and CD27. Every sorted population had a purity above 98%. PBMCs were isolated immediately by Lymphoprep density gradient centrifugation and stained directly without culture. So that batch effects would be minimized, each experiment stained and sorted samples in pairs, pairing one healthy donor with one patient.

These data belong to a study of beta chain features in type 1 diabetes (dated by TCRdb to the late 2010s). Context from the whole study: No differences in mean age, gender distribution, total cell number or subset yield were found between patients and healthy donors. Whereas all 30 or so donors provided naive and central memory subsets, regulatory and stem cell-like memory subsets were isolated from just 8 patients and about eight healthy donors. The study compared the TCRB repertoires of sorted circulating CD4+ T cell subsets in recently diagnosed type 1 diabetes patients with those in matched healthy donors. A total of roughly 110 million sorted cells were examined across all samples, and the number of cells per subset was strongly correlated with RNA yield.

The investigation overall reported the following: Because cDNA was sequenced instead of genomic DNA, highly expressing activated cells could be over-represented, though the groups showed no difference in activation or CD3 levels. Naive, central memory and regulatory TCRB repertoires appeared to be more alike among patients than among healthy donors. Because small numbers of individuals were included in the HLA sub-analyses, any influence of HLA type on TCRB rearrangement was left unresolved. In all four CD4+ subsets, TCRB CDR3 length was moderately but significantly shorter in type 1 diabetes patients. Patients with type 1 diabetes made fewer insertions and deleted more nucleotides at VDJ recombination sites, implying thymic rearrangement abnormalities. Shorter templates might have been favored by PCR, but patient and control samples were amplified and corrected together, so both groups would have been affected equally by any skew.

The entire amount of isolated RNA was reverse transcribed using the High Capacity cDNA Reverse Transcription Kit, so the sequenced TCRB transcripts were expressed ones. Naive, central memory and regulatory T cell samples underwent deep immunoSEQ sequencing, averaging around 4 million total reads per sample. Sorted cells were lysed in RLT buffer, and RNA was extracted using DNase-treated RNeasy Micro or Mini kits according to cell number. Each cell subset was processed on its own to prevent cross-contamination, while patient and healthy donor samples were processed together. Using the immunoSEQ multiplex PCR, TCRB sequences were amplified from cDNA into 87-bp fragments spanning the CDR3 region. The amplicons were sequenced using the Illumina HiSeq platform. The published analysis was carried out like this. Synthetic template baselines were used to correct PCR bias computationally, reads within Hamming distance 2 were collapsed, and singletons that could not be merged were discarded. Reads were aligned against IMGT so that V, D and J genes, CDR3 length and insertions or deletions at six rearrangement sites could be assigned. Within each subset, clonotype counts were normalized to sorted cell number, and only after that were true diversity and Gini coefficients computed with the tcR R package. The overlap coefficient, calculated on TCRB nucleotide sequences, was used to measure repertoire sharing. As a proxy for the pre-selection repertoire, out-of-frame TCRB sequences from naive cells were analyzed. TCRdb limited this immuneACCESS table to in-frame rearrangements with V and J called. A share of clones is missing; checked studies link under half to unresolved V genes, and the rest is unexplained. Clonal size and the V and J genes are those of that table, whereas D and trimming came from the DNA. The sample table contains 300,000 to 350,000 clones; only one count was recorded for around 19% of them. The ten largest clones capture 0.035% to 0.05% of the sample.

Sequenced material: naive CD4+ T cells from blood. This sample's cell subset or site label indicates: true naive CD4+ T cells. This receptor was identified in a young woman in good health. The rearranged segments are TRBV7-3 and TRBJ2-1; there is no confident call for the D gene. The CDR3 sequence is CASSPQASSYNEQFF. The nucleotides read TGTGCCAGCAGCCCCCAAGCTAGCTCCTACAATGAGCAGTTCTTC.